One sample yielded the 21 T cell receptor beta chains listed below, sequenced in a study of blood T cell repertoires in COVID-19. Produced via immunoSEQ multiplex PCR; TCRdb's table is partial and in-frame only. This table has about 14,000 clones, roughly 80% appearing once. Specimen: peripheral blood. These receptor sequences come from a man older than 75 with active or convalescent COVID-19.

The gene calls are TRBV19 and TRBJ2-1, with TRBD1 matching over 7 bases. The trim removed 3 bases at V and 15 bases at J, leaving 8 bases unmatched. The CDR3 is 12 residues long. Germline CDR1 and CDR2: LNHDA and SQIVND (reference sequence). The CDR3 reads CASSIYRGAPFF. The CDR3 DNA is TGTGCCAGTAGTATTTACAGGGGAGCACCGTTCTTC.

This clone was seen only a few times. The chain joins TRBV2 to TRBJ2-3; 12 bases agree with TRBD2. This CDR3 is 15 amino acids long. The V gene's germline CDR1 is SNHLY and CDR2 FYNNEI. The junction had 2 bases not matched to a gene; V was cut back by 6 bases and J by 1 base. For the CDR3, the DNA is TGTGCCAGCAGCAGACTAGCGGGGGGCACAGATACGCAGTATTTT. As protein: CASSRLAGGTDTQYF.

The chain carries TRBV5-1 and TRBJ1-1, with D tentatively TRBD1 (6 bases). This CDR3 is 14 amino acids long. Deletions cut 0 bases from V and 1 base from J, with 7 bases between. Germline CDR1 SGHRS, CDR2 YFSETQ. CDR3 nucleotide sequence: TGCGCCAGCAGCTTGGTACAGGGGAACACTGAAGCTTTCTTT. It yields the protein CASSLVQGNTEAFF.

V and J are TRBV14 and TRBJ2-2; D is undetermined. The CDR3 is 14 amino acids. Germline lookup yields CDR1 SGHDN and CDR2 FVKESK. Trimming pared 4 bases from V and 6 bases from J, leaving 12 bases between. DNA for the CDR3: TGTGCCAGCAGCCTCGGAGAAGCCTCCGGGGAGCTGTTTTTT. Amino acids: CASSLGEASGELFF.

This chain links TRBV7-3 with TRBJ2-6; 8 bases map to TRBD1. In germline, CDR1 is SGHTA, CDR2 FQGTGA. The V gene end was trimmed by 1 base and the J gene end by 0 bases; junction bases not matched to a gene: 8. The CDR3 totals 19 residues. CDR3 sequence: CASSLRGQGAYSGANVLTF. DNA for the CDR3: TGTGCCAGCAGCTTAAGGGGGCAGGGGGCCTACTCTGGGGCCAACGTCCTGACTTTC. The whole variable domain, filled in from reference TRBV7-3 and TRBJ2-6, reads GAGVSQTPSNKVTEKGKYVELRCDPISGHTALYWYRQSLGQGPEFLIYFQGTGAADDSGLPNDRFFAVRPEGSVSTLKIQRTERGDSAVYLCASSLRGQGAYSGANVLTFGAGSRLTVL.

This clone was picked up one time. The genes are TRBV5-1 and TRBJ1-3, with a tentative D call TRBD1 (5 bases). The CDR3 length is 15 residues. V dropped 0 bases and J dropped 0 bases, with 7 bases sitting between them. Germline V gene lookup returns CDR1 SGHRS and CDR2 YFSETQ. CDR3: CASSLGTFSGNTIYF. CDR3 nucleotide sequence: TGCGCCAGCAGCTTGGGGACATTCTCTGGAAACACCATATATTTT.

This sequence joins TRBV5-1 and TRBJ2-3; tentatively, D is TRBD2 (6 bases). V gave up 7 bases and J gave up 8 bases, with 23 bases separating them. This CDR3 has 15 amino acids. Germline values: CDR1 SGHRS, CDR2 YFSETQ. CDR3 nucleotide sequence: TGCGCCAGCGGAACGACATCTACAGGAGGGGTTACGCAGTATTTT. Its translation is CASGTTSTGGVTQYF.

J is TRBJ1-5 and V is TRBV2; 7 bases match TRBD1. J was trimmed by 1 base and V by 5 bases; bases with no gene match: 2. The CDR3 contains 14 residues. Per the germline V gene, CDR1 is SNHLY and CDR2 is FYNNEI. CDR3 nucleotide sequence: TGTGCCAGCAGTCGACAGGGAAGCAATCAGCCCCAGCATTTT. Translated: CASSRQGSNQPQHF. Based on the CDR3 plus reference TRBV2 and TRBJ1-5, the full variable domain is EPEVTQTPSHQVTQMGQEVILRCVPISNHLYFYWYRQILGQKVEFLVSFYNNEISEKSEIFDDQFSVERPDGSNFTLKIRSTKLEDSAMYFCASSRQGSNQPQHFGDGTRLSIL.

This CDR3 is CASSLADREDEQYF. CDR3 bases: TGCGCCAGCAGCTTGGCCGACAGAGAAGATGAGCAGTACTTC. V usage is TRBV5-1 and J usage is TRBJ2-7; the D gene is possibly TRBD1 (5 bases). Deletions cut 0 bases from V and 7 bases from J, with 14 bases between. Germline V gene data show CDR1 as SGHRS and CDR2 as YFSETQ. The CDR3 runs 14 residues.

The CDR3 nucleotides are TGTGCCAGCAGCAACCCCTGTCAGGGGACACCTAGATCACCCCTCCACTTT. It codes for CASSNPCQGTPRSPLHF. J is TRBJ1-6 and V is TRBV21-1; TRBD1 was called by the table and not checked on the DNA. TRBV21-1 counts as a pseudogene. The CDR3 extends over 17 amino acids.

CDR3 residues: CASSAPLTGIGAYEQYF. The DNA for the CDR3 is TGTGCCAGCAGTGCCCCATTAACAGGCATCGGCGCCTACGAGCAGTACTTC. The genes are TRBV6-4 and TRBJ2-7, with D tentatively TRBD1 (5 bases). The germline gives CDR1 MRHNA, CDR2 SNTAGT. The V and J ends lost 4 bases and 2 bases respectively, with 21 bases between them. CDR3 length: 17 residues.

The chain couples TRBV30 to TRBJ1-1, with D uncertain. Deletions cut 4 bases from V and 0 bases from J, with 15 bases between. The CDR3 sequence is 15 residues long. CDR1 is GTSNPN and CDR2 is SVGIG in the germline V gene (reference sequence). The DNA of the CDR3 is TGTGCCTGGACCACGCTCCCGGAGATGAACACTGAAGCTTTCTTT. It is translated as CAWTTLPEMNTEAFF. Full variable domain (remainder filled in from reference TRBV30 and TRBJ1-1): SQTIHQWPATLVQPVGSPLSLECTVEGTSNPNLYWYRQAAGRGLQLLFYSVGIGQISSEVPQNLSASRPQDRQFILSSKKLLLSDSGFYLCAWTTLPEMNTEAFFGQGTRLTVV.

The V gene is TRBV7-3, the J gene TRBJ1-1, with D possibly TRBD1 on 6 matching bases. The germline CDR1 and CDR2 sequences are SGHTA and FQGTGA. CDR3 length: 15 amino acids. V lost 2 bases, J lost 0 bases, and 10 bases lay in between. CDR3 bases: TGTGCCAGCAGCTTAGCAGGGGTTCTGAACACTGAAGCTTTCTTT. This translates into CASSLAGVLNTEAFF.

This chain uses TRBV15 with TRBJ1-5; D gene uncertain. Trimming took off 0 bases at V and 0 bases at J, with 6 bases between the two ends. The CDR3 runs 15 residues. Per the germline V gene, CDR1 is LNHNV and CDR2 is YYDKDF (reference sequence). As DNA, the CDR3 is TGTGCCACCAGCAGAGACTTACTTAGCAATCAGCCCCAGCATTTT. Its translation is CATSRDLLSNQPQHF.

This clone was seen once. The chain combines TRBV6-2 or TRBV6-3 with TRBJ2-7; D not certain. CDR1 and CDR2 from the germline V gene are MNHEY and SVGEGT. Trimming took off 0 bases at V and 0 bases at J, with 6 bases between the two ends. The CDR3 spans 14 residues. In nucleotides, the CDR3 is TGTGCCAGCAGTTACTCGGCAGGCTCCTACGAGCAGTACTTC. It specifies CASSYSAGSYEQYF.

The chain recombines TRBV7-2 with TRBJ2-3, with 8 bases that match TRBD2. Germline V lookup: CDR1 SGHTA, CDR2 FQGNSA. J gave up 5 bases and V 5 bases, and 9 bases lay outside the gene matches. This CDR3 is 15 amino acids long. CDR3 DNA sequence: TGTGCCAGCAGCCGCACGGGGGGGGGCGGAGATACGCAGTATTTT. Residues: CASSRTGGGGDTQYF.

This clone was found a few times. The V and J genes are TRBV7-2 and TRBJ1-1; 7 nucleotides line up with TRBD1. This CDR3 spans 14 amino acids. V trimming: 5 bases; J trimming: 5 bases; junction bases outside the gene matches: 8. Germline CDR1 SGHTA, CDR2 FQGNSA. The CDR3 region is CASSPFQGETEAFF. The DNA of the CDR3 is TGTGCCAGCAGCCCCTTCCAGGGGGAGACTGAAGCTTTCTTT.

The gene calls are TRBV28 and TRBJ1-1; 10 positions match TRBD1. J was trimmed by 1 base and V by 5 bases; bases with no gene match: 7. Per the germline V gene, CDR1 is MDHEN and CDR2 is SYDVKM. CDR3 length: 16 residues. The CDR3 sequence: CASSLDRGQPNTEAFF. CDR3 coding DNA: TGTGCCAGCAGTCTCGACAGGGGGCAACCGAACACTGAAGCTTTCTTT.

This clone has only one observation. The chain is built from TRBV28 and TRBJ2-3, with TRBD2 identical over 11 bases. The V gene end was trimmed by 4 bases and the J gene end by 1 base; junction bases not matched to a gene: 13. The CDR3 extends over 19 amino acids. Germline V lookup: CDR1 MDHEN, CDR2 SYDVKM. The CDR3 sequence: CASSSFTVTSGGRTDTQYF. In nucleotides, the CDR3 is TGTGCCAGCAGTTCATTTACAGTAACTAGCGGGGGCCGCACAGATACGCAGTATTTT. The whole variable domain, remainder taken from reference TRBV28 and TRBJ2-3, is DVKVTQSSRYLVKRTGEKVFLECVQDMDHENMFWYRQDPGLGLRLIYFSYDVKMKEKGDIPEGYSVSREKKERFSLILESASTNQTSMYLCASSSFTVTSGGRTDTQYFGPGTRLTVL.

The rearrangement uses TRBV7-2 and TRBJ2-3; 11 bases map to TRBD2. Trimming cost V 3 bases and J 2 bases; bases outside gene matches: 10. Germline loops: CDR1 SGHTA, CDR2 FQGNSA. The CDR3 contains 18 residues. CDR3 sequence (DNA): TGTGCCAGCAGCTTTACTGTGGCTAGCGGGGGGCTCACAGATACGCAGTATTTT. Protein product: CASSFTVASGGLTDTQYF.

The chain couples TRBV9 to TRBJ2-2; 8 nucleotides line up with TRBD1. The V segment lost 3 bases and the J segment 4 bases; nucleotides outside the gene matches: 8. The V gene's germline CDR1 is SGDLS and CDR2 YYNGEE. The CDR3 contains 16 residues. The CDR3 protein is CASSAQGAIGTGELFF. The CDR3 bases are TGTGCCAGCAGCGCCCAGGGGGCGATTGGCACCGGGGAGCTGTTTTTT.